What follows is one TCR beta chain and its context. Antigen unknown. With V trimmed by 4 bases and J by 7 bases, 10 bases remained unmatched. Germline CDR1 SGHRS, CDR2 YFSETQ. CDR3 length: 15 residues. This sample is part of a study of cytomegalovirus exposure and HLA in healthy donors. Study observations and caveats: Most TCR sequences were seen very rarely across donors, but some public TCRs occurred in many. Immune exposure information comprised only CMV serostatus.

Primers: 60 Vbeta forward and 13 Jbeta reverse. Original processing methods: Later analysis identified tens of millions of unique TCR beta chains, some 10 million shared. Produced via immunoSEQ multiplex PCR; TCRdb's table is partial and in-frame only. The D gene and trimming were derived from the DNA, and the V and J assignments and clone size from that table. The sample includes 150,000 or so clones, 70% to 80% of them seen just once. The source of this sequence is a man between 40 and 49 years old in good health and CMV-seropositive. Sequencing input: PBMCs. This chain connects TRBV5-1 to TRBJ1-1; 10 nucleotides match TRBD1. The CDR3 bases are TGCGCCAGCAGCGGGTCGGGACAGGGGATTGATGAAGCTTTCTTT. Amino acids: CASSGSGQGIDEAFF. Supplemented by reference TRBV5-1 and TRBJ1-1, the full variable domain reads KAGVTQTPRYLIKTRGQQVTLSCSPISGHRSVSWYQQTPGQGLQFLFEYFSETQRNKGNFPGRFSGRQFSNSRSEMNVSTLELGDSALYLCASSGSGQGIDEAFFGQGTRLTVV.